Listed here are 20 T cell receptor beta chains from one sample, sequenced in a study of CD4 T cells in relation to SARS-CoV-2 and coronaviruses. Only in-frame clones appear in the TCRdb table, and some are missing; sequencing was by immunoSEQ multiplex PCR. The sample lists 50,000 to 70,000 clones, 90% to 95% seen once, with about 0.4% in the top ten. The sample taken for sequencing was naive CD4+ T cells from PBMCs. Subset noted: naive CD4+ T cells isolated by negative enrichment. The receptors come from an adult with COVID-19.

The CDR3 here is CASSEPRTGPSTDTQYF. The CDR3 DNA follows: TGCGCCAGCAGTGAACCTAGGACAGGCCCGAGCACAGATACGCAGTATTTT. V gene TRBV10-1 combines with J gene TRBJ2-3; 7 bases fit TRBD1. The CDR3 length is 17 residues. Germline V gene data show CDR1 as WNHNN and CDR2 as SYGVQD (reference sequence). V dropped 3 bases and J dropped 0; count of bases not matched to a gene: 9.

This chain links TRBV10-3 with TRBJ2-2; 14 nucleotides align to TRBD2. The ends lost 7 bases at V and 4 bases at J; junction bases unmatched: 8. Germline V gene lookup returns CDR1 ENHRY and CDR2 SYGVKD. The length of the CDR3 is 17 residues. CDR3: CAINPGLAGVSTGELFF. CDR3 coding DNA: TGTGCCATCAACCCGGGACTAGCGGGAGTTAGCACCGGGGAGCTGTTTTTT.

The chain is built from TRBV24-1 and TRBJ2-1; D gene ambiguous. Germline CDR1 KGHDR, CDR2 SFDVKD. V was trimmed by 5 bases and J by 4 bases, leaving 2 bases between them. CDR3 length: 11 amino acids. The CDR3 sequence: CATSVYNEQFF. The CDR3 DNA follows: TGTGCCACCAGTGTGTACAATGAGCAGTTCTTC.

CDR3 coding DNA: TGTGCCAGCAGCGGGAGACCAGATACGCAGTATTTT. It codes for CASSGRPDTQYF. The rearrangement joins TRBV9 to TRBJ2-3; the D is unclear. The germline CDR1 and CDR2 sequences are SGDLS and YYNGEE. V lost 3 bases, J lost 4 bases, and 6 bases lay in between. This CDR3 is 12 amino acids long. Combining the CDR3 with reference TRBV9 and TRBJ2-3 gives the whole variable domain DSGVTQTPKHLITATGQRVTLRCSPRSGDLSVYWYQQSLDQGLQFLIQYYNGEERAKGNILERFSAQQFPDLHSELNLSSLELGDSALYFCASSGRPDTQYFGPGTRLTVL.

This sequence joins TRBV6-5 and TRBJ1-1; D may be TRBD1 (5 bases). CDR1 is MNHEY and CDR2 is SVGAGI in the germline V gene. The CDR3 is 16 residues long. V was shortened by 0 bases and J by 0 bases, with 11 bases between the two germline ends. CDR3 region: CASSYSGGEVNTEAFF. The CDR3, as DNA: TGTGCCAGCAGTTACTCGGGGGGGGAGGTGAACACTGAAGCTTTCTTT.

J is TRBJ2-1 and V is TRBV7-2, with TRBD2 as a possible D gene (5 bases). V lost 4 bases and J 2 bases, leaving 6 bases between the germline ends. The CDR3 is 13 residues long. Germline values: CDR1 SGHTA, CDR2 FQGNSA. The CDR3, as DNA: TGTGCCAGCAGCTGGACTGCCTACAATGAGCAGTTCTTC. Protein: CASSWTAYNEQFF.

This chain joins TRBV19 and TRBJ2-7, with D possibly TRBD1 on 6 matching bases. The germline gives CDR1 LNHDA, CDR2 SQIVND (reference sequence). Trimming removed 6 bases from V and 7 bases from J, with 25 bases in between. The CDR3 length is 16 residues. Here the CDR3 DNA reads TGTGCCAGTAGGATGGTAGGGGACACAGGCGGCGGTGAGCAGTACTTC. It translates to CASRMVGDTGGGEQYF.

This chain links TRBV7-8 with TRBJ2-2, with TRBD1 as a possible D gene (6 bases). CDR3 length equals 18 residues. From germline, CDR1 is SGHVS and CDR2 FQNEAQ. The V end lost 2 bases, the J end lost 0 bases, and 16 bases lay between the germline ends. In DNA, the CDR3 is TGTGCCAGCAGCTTATTGCGCGTTTGGGGGCCGAACACCGGGGAGCTGTTTTTT. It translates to CASSLLRVWGPNTGELFF.

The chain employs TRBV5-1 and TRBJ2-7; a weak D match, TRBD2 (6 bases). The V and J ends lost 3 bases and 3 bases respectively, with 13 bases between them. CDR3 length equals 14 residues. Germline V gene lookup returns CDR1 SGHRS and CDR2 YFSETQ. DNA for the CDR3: TGCGCCAGCAGCTCCGGGACGGGGGACTACGAGCAGTACTTC. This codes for CASSSGTGDYEQYF.

CDR3 DNA: TGTGCCAGCAGGCGACAGGGGGCTGTCGACACCGGGGAGCTGTTTTTT. It specifies CASRRQGAVDTGELFF. The chain carries TRBV3-1 (or the pseudogene TRBV3-2) and TRBJ2-2; 10 bases map to TRBD1. Trimming removed 6 bases from V and 3 bases from J; junction bases left unmatched: 7. Germline V gene sequence: CDR1 LGHDT, CDR2 YNNKEL (reference sequence). The CDR3 runs 16 residues.

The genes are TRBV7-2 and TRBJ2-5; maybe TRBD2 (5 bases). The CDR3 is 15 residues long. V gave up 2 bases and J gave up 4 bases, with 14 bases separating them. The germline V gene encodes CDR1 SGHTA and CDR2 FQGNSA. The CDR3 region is CASSLWQDSPETQYF. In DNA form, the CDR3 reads TGTGCCAGCAGCTTATGGCAGGACTCCCCAGAGACCCAGTACTTC.

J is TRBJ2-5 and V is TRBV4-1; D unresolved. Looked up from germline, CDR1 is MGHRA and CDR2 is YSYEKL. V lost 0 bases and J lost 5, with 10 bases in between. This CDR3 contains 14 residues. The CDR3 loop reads CASSQDHGVETQYF. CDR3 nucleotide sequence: TGCGCCAGCAGCCAAGACCACGGAGTTGAGACCCAGTACTTC.

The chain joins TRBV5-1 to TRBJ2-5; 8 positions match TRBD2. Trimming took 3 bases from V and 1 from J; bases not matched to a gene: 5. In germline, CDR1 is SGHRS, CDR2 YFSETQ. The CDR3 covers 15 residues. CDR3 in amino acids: CASSSGGRSQETQYF. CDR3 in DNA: TGCGCCAGCAGCTCCGGCGGGAGGAGCCAAGAGACCCAGTACTTC.

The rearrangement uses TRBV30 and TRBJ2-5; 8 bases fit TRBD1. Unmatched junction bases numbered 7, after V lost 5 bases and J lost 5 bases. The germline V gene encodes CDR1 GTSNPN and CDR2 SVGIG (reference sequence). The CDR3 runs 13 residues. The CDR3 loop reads CAWVSGGRETQYF. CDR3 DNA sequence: TGTGCCTGGGTTTCAGGGGGCCGGGAGACCCAGTACTTC.

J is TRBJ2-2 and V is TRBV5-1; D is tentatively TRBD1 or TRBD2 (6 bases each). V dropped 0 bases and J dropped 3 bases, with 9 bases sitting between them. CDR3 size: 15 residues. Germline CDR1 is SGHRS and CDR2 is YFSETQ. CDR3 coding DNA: TGCGCCAGCAGCTTGGAGGGGGGTTACACCGGGGAGCTGTTTTTT. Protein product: CASSLEGGYTGELFF.

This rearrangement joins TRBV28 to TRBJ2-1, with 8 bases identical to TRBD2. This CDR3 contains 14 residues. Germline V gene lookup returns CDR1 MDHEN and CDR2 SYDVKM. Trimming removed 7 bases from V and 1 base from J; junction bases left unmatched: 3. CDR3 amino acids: CASMPGGSYNEQFF. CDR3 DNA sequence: TGTGCCAGCATGCCGGGAGGGTCCTACAATGAGCAGTTCTTC.

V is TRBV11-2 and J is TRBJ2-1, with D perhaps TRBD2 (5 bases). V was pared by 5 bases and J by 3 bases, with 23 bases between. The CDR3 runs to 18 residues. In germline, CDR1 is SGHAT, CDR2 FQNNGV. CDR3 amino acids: CASSPSRRRKLVYNEQFF. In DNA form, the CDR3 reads TGTGCCAGCAGCCCTTCTCGGCGGAGGAAACTAGTCTACAATGAGCAGTTCTTC.

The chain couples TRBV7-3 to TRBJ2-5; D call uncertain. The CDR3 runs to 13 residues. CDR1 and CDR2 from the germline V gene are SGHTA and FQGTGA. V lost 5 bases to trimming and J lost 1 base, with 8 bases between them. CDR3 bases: TGTGCCAGCAGCACTGACACCCAAGAGACCCAGTACTTC. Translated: CASSTDTQETQYF.

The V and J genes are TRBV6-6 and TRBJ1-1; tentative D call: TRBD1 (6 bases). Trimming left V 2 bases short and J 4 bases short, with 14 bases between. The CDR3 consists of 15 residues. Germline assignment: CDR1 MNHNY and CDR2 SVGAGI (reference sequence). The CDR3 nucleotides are TGTGCCAGCAGTTACACCTCAGGGGTCAGCACTGAAGCTTTCTTT. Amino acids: CASSYTSGVSTEAFF.

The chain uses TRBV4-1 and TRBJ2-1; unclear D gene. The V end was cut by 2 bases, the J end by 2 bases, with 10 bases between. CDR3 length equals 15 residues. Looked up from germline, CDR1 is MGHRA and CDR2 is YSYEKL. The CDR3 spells CASSQLVLTYNEQFF. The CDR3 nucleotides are TGCGCCAGCAGCCAATTGGTTTTAACCTACAATGAGCAGTTCTTC.